These 9 T cell receptor beta chains were all obtained from the same sample, sequenced in a study of shared clonotypes between healthy human individuals. This table comes from immunoSEQ multiplex PCR, and its TCRdb copy is limited to in-frame clones, with some not included. The data contain approximately 2.1 million clones, approximately 95% of them singletons. Sequences were obtained from naive CD4+ T cells from PBMCs. Subset described: CD45RA+ positively selected. The receptors derive from a man aged 18 to 35 in good health. Some clones in this sample may be carry-over from other donors' samples.

The genes are TRBV6-1 and TRBJ1-5; tentatively, D is TRBD1 (5 bases). The CDR3 contains 15 residues. Germline loops: CDR1 MNHNS, CDR2 SASEGT. V lost 1 base and J 9 bases, leaving 16 bases between the germline ends. The CDR3 DNA follows: TGTGCCAGCAGTGAAGTCGGGCTTTTGGGACCGCCCCAGCATTTT. Protein: CASSEVGLLGPPQHF.

The chain uses TRBV5-4 and TRBJ2-1; D not resolved. CDR1 is SGHNT, CDR2 YYREEE, per germline (reference sequence). CDR3 size: 16 residues. The V gene lost 3 bases and the J gene lost 2 bases, with 15 bases spanning the gap. The CDR3, as DNA: TGTGCCAGCAGCTCGACGCTCGGGTTCCCCTACAATGAGCAGTTCTTC. It translates to CASSSTLGFPYNEQFF.

The chain uses TRBV2 and TRBJ1-5, with 11 bases lining up with TRBD1. V lost 6 bases and J lost 4; bases outside the gene matches: 5. CDR3 length: 15 amino acids. Germline values: CDR1 SNHLY, CDR2 FYNNEI. CDR3 sequence reads: CASRDRGQRNQPQHF. The CDR3 DNA is TGTGCCAGCAGGGACAGGGGGCAAAGAAATCAGCCCCAGCATTTT.

In DNA, the CDR3 is TGTGCCAGCAGTGAAGCGGACAGGGGCAATCAGCCCCAGCATTTT. Its protein product is CASSEADRGNQPQHF. This chain joins TRBV6-1 and TRBJ1-5; TRBD1 matches 8 bases. V was clipped by 0 bases and J by 2 bases; unmatched bases: 0. Germline V gene data show CDR1 as MNHNS and CDR2 as SASEGT. The CDR3 length is 15 residues.

The J gene is TRBJ2-2, the V gene TRBV5-1; perhaps TRBD2 as D (5 bases). This CDR3 is 16 amino acids long. The germline CDR1 and CDR2 sequences are SGHRS and YFSETQ. The V end was cut by 2 bases, the J end by 1 base, with 12 bases between. DNA for the CDR3: TGCGCCAGCAGCTTAGGAGCCGCGGGGAACACCGGGGAGCTGTTTTTT. Protein: CASSLGAAGNTGELFF.

The chain has TRBV19 and TRBJ1-2; D ambiguous. The CDR3 covers 15 residues. From germline, CDR1 is LNHDA and CDR2 SQIVND (reference sequence). Trimming removed 5 bases from V and 7 bases from J, with 20 bases in between. CDR3 amino acids: CASSRLYGVVSGYTF. CDR3 nucleotide sequence: TGTGCCAGTAGTCGTTTGTATGGGGTTGTGAGTGGCTACACCTTC.

Remarks on this clone: The sample carries other DNA sequences with the same CDR3. The chain employs TRBV9 and TRBJ2-3, with D uncertain. Germline CDR1 and CDR2: SGDLS and YYNGEE. Trimming removed 1 base at V and 0 bases at J, with 9 bases between. The CDR3 has 15 amino acids. CDR3 region: CASSVQVTSTDTQYF. DNA of the CDR3: TGTGCCAGCAGCGTACAGGTGACTAGCACAGATACGCAGTATTTT.

The chain uses TRBV28 and TRBJ2-7, with D possibly TRBD2 on 5 matching bases. CDR1 and CDR2 (germline): MDHEN, SYDVKM. V was clipped by 7 bases and J by 2 bases, with 9 bases between them. This CDR3 contains 12 residues. The DNA of the CDR3 is TGTGCCAGCAACAGCGGCACCTACGAGCAGTACTTC. It codes for CASNSGTYEQYF.

The V gene is TRBV4-1, the J gene TRBJ2-3; D might be TRBD2 (6 bases). The V gene's germline CDR1 is MGHRA and CDR2 YSYEKL. The germline V and J ends were trimmed by 0 bases and 4 bases, with 14 bases remaining between them. This CDR3 region has 16 residues. CDR3: CASSQDWGVGADTQYF. CDR3 nucleotide sequence: TGCGCCAGCAGCCAAGACTGGGGGGTCGGCGCAGATACGCAGTATTTT.